This is a list of T cell receptor beta chains from one sample in a study of blood T cell repertoires in COVID-19. Some clones are missing from TCRdb's copy, which holds only in-frame ones; the method was immunoSEQ multiplex PCR. Of hundreds of thousands of clones detected, 83% appear once; the ten largest clones hold about 5.3%. Source material: PBMCs or T cells enriched from blood (not recorded which). These TCRs come from a woman in her fifties or sixties who had been exposed to COVID-19. Each CDR3 is given with its conserved first and last residue.

>13|TRBV29-1|TRBJ1-5
CSVRDGLGQPQHF
>16|TRBV25-1|TRBJ2-3
CASSELGDRRADTQYF
>14|TRBV11-2|TRBJ2-6
CASTLYPGANVLTF
>14|TRBV9|TRBJ1-6
CASSVGTGGSPLHF
>17|TRBV6-1|TRBJ1-2
CASSEVWGTGANYGYTF
>12|TRBV5-1|TRBJ1-3
CASSLNRNTIYF
>13|TRBV7-9|TRBJ1-1
CASSVDRNTEAFF
>15|TRBV5-4|TRBJ2-1
CASSLEAGFRNEQFF
>18|TRBV27|TRBJ1-6
CASSFRAGPSSYNSPLHF
>14|TRBV5-1|TRBJ1-1
CASSRDFPGTEAFF
>15|TRBV7-8|TRBJ1-6
CASKVPGTGNSPLHF
>14|TRBV7-2|TRBJ1-3
CATAPGSSGNTIYF
>12|TRBV14|TRBJ2-3
CASSPFPDTQYF
>15|TRBV29-1|TRBJ1-2
CSVVRTGVYNYGYTF
>15|TRBV4-2|TRBJ2-3
CATSVTVAGGRGQYF
>17|TRBV5-6|TRBJ1-1
CASSLVAGIGRNTEAFF
>13|TRBV5-1|TRBJ2-5
CASSARLAETQYF
>16|TRBV7-8|TRBJ2-2
CASSSGQEVWTGELFF
>16|TRBV7-9|TRBJ1-2
CASSLLFEGQNYGYTF
>14|TRBV18|TRBJ2-5
CASSPLGGGETQYF
>15|TRBV5-5|TRBJ2-1
CASSYLAQVYNEQFF
>19|TRBV7-8|TRBJ2-3
CASSLPTVGEVSSTDTQYF
>16|TRBV9|TRBJ1-2
CASSLSWGGADYGYTF
>18|TRBV4-1|TRBJ2-3
CASSQELLAGEFTDTQYF